The table lists the clone carrying this T cell receptor (beta chain) with a few counts. What it recognizes is unknown. TCRdb ran MiXCR on the PCR reads and lists one entry per CDR3 protein. The sample contains about 28,000 distinct CDR3 sequences, about 54% of which appear only once. This sample is drawn from a study of vaccination and CD4 T cells after COVID-19. The wider study: Four females and six males made up the convalescents, with two Hispanic. Sampling occurred at day 14 and days 161 to 241 post-vaccination in a few convalescent patients. Study outcomes and limitations: Post-vaccination, and not before, a median approximately 85% of reactive clones appeared in convalescent patients. Researchers looked at relatively few convalescent patients and had no early post-infection timepoints.

CDR1 is MNHNS and CDR2 is SASEGT in the germline V gene. CDR3 length: 15 residues. Germline trimming cut 3 bases from V and 3 bases from J; bases unmatched to any gene: 5. This sample's time point: late sampling 161 to 241 days after vaccination in a few convalescent patients. This specimen was CD4+ T cells from blood, taken about 7 months after SARS-CoV-2 vaccination. The receptor comes from a human donor who had recovered from COVID-19. This chain joins TRBV6-1 and TRBJ2-3; TRBD1 matches at 8 bases. For the CDR3, the DNA is TGTGCCAGCAGTGACAGGACAGGGAGGACAGATACGCAGTATTTT. Its translation: CASSDRTGRTDTQYF.